This entry lists 21 T cell receptor beta chains sequenced from one sample in a study of circulating and synovial CD4+ cells in juvenile arthritis (dated by TCRdb to between 2014 and 2016). The library relied on the immunoSEQ multiplex PCR assay. Sourced from immuneACCESS, this table was stored by TCRdb with only in-frame sequences that have V and J called. A share of the clones is absent; for the studies checked, an unresolved V gene accounts for under half, and the remainder has no known explanation. In all, the sample holds tens of thousands of clones, and about 95% of those were seen once. The ten largest make up less than 0.2% of the sample. Sequencing was carried out using CD4+ T cells from blood. These TCRs come from a human donor with juvenile idiopathic arthritis.

The chain uses TRBV19 and TRBJ1-1, with D perhaps TRBD1 (5 bases). Per germline, CDR1 LNHDA and CDR2 SQIVND (reference sequence). This CDR3 has 13 amino acids. V dropped 4 bases and J dropped 1 base, with 7 bases sitting between them. The CDR3 region has the DNA TGTGCCAGTAGTAAGGACACGAACACTGAAGCTTTCTTT. It is translated as CASSKDTNTEAFF.

The chain joins TRBV2 to TRBJ2-7; D unclear. Trimming removed 4 bases from V and 4 bases from J, with 8 bases in between. There are 12 residues in the CDR3. Looked up from germline, CDR1 is SNHLY and CDR2 is FYNNEI. In DNA, the CDR3 is TGTGCCAGCAGTGTGAACAATTACGAGCAGTACTTC. It encodes CASSVNNYEQYF.

Here the CDR3 DNA reads TGTGCCAGCAGCGGCTTCGAAGAGACCCAGTACTTC. Its protein product is CASSGFEETQYF. This sequence joins TRBV5-6 and TRBJ2-5, with D unresolved. This CDR3 has 12 residues. The germline CDR1 and CDR2 sequences are SGHDT and YYEEEE. V was cut by 4 bases and J by 3 bases, with 7 bases left in between.

This sequence joins TRBV15 and TRBJ2-2, with unresolved D. Between the trimmed V and J ends, which lost 0 bases and 5 bases, there was a span of 10 bases. The CDR3 is 15 amino acids. From germline, CDR1 is LNHNV and CDR2 YYDKDF (reference sequence). In nucleotides, the CDR3 is TGTGCCACCAGCAGAGATAGAATAAAGACCGGGGAGCTGTTTTTT. Amino acid sequence: CATSRDRIKTGELFF.

The J gene is TRBJ2-7, the V gene TRBV5-1, with D possibly being TRBD2 (7 bases). Trimming left V 0 bases short and J 6 bases short, with 13 bases between. Per germline, CDR1 SGHRS and CDR2 YFSETQ. The CDR3 loop spans 14 amino acids. CDR3 region: CASSLALGGGEQYF. CDR3 coding DNA: TGCGCCAGCAGCTTGGCCCTAGGGGGGGGCGAGCAGTACTTC.

The rearrangement joins TRBV7-9 to TRBJ2-5; 8 bases fit TRBD2. The CDR3 length is 14 residues. The V gene end was trimmed by 5 bases and the J gene end by 5 bases; junction bases not matched to a gene: 7. Germline values: CDR1 SEHNR, CDR2 FQNEAQ (reference sequence). The CDR3 DNA follows: TGTGCCAGCAGCCTCGGGGGGGCCGGGGAGACCCAGTACTTC. Its protein product is CASSLGGAGETQYF.

This clone was seen once. This rearrangement joins TRBV5-4 to TRBJ1-2; 8 nucleotides match TRBD1. The ends lost 3 bases at V and 4 bases at J; junction bases unmatched: 2. The CDR3 totals 13 residues. Germline loops: CDR1 SGHNT, CDR2 YYREEE (reference sequence). CDR3 loop: CASSWTGSYGYTF. In nucleotides, the CDR3 is TGTGCCAGCAGCTGGACAGGGAGCTATGGCTACACCTTC.

The gene calls are TRBV19 and TRBJ2-3; weak D call: TRBD1 (6 bases). Germline V gene data show CDR1 as LNHDA and CDR2 as SQIVND (reference sequence). The CDR3 covers 13 residues. V lost 8 bases and J 0 bases, leaving 9 bases between the germline ends. The CDR3 loop is CASGTSSTDTQYF. The CDR3 nucleotides read TGTGCCAGTGGGACATCAAGCACAGATACGCAGTATTTT. Complete variable domain (other parts from reference TRBV19 and TRBJ2-3): DGGITQSPKYLFRKEGQNVTLSCEQNLNHDAMYWYRQDPGQGLRLIYYSQIVNDFQKGDIAEGYSVSREKKESFPLTVTSAQKNPTAFYLCASGTSSTDTQYFGPGTRLTVL.

CDR3 in amino acids: CASSRTGTGNEGYTF. DNA of the CDR3: TGTGCCAGCAGTCGGACCGGGACAGGGAACGAGGGCTACACCTTC. V and J are TRBV9 and TRBJ1-2; 9 nucleotides agree with TRBD1. This CDR3 is built from 15 residues. Germline V lookup: CDR1 SGDLS, CDR2 YYNGEE. Trimming removed 5 bases from V and 8 bases from J; junction bases left unmatched: 13. The variable domain in full, completed from reference TRBV9 and TRBJ1-2, reads DSGVTQTPKHLITATGQRVTLRCSPRSGDLSVYWYQQSLDQGLQFLIQYYNGEERAKGNILERFSAQQFPDLHSELNLSSLELGDSALYFCASSRTGTGNEGYTFGSGTRLTVV.

The V gene is TRBV28, the J gene TRBJ1-5; no clear D gene. The CDR3 totals 12 residues. CDR1 is MDHEN, CDR2 SYDVKM, per germline. V was shortened by 8 bases and J by 1 base, with 6 bases between the two germline ends. CDR3 protein: CASRESNQPQHF. The CDR3 DNA reads as TGTGCCAGCCGGGAGAGCAATCAGCCCCAGCATTTT.

The V and J genes are TRBV7-8 and TRBJ2-1; D may be TRBD2 (5 bases). Trimming shortened V by 1 base and J by 2 bases, and 9 bases separated the two germline ends. This CDR3 region has 15 residues. Germline V lookup: CDR1 SGHVS, CDR2 FQNEAQ. DNA for the CDR3: TGTGCCAGCAGCTTAGAGCACGGGGCCTACAATGAGCAGTTCTTC. Its protein product is CASSLEHGAYNEQFF.

The chain joins TRBV27 to TRBJ1-4, with 8 bases lining up with TRBD1. V gave up 1 base and J gave up 8 bases; unmatched junction bases: 12. CDR1 is MNHEY, CDR2 SMNVEV, per germline (reference sequence). The CDR3 runs 17 residues. The CDR3 here is CASSLFPDRAIGEKLFF. The CDR3 coding sequence is TGTGCCAGCAGTTTATTCCCGGACAGGGCGATTGGGGAAAAACTGTTTTTT.

V gene TRBV30 combines with J gene TRBJ2-7, with 8 bases lining up with TRBD1. Germline-derived CDR1 and CDR2 are GTSNPN and SVGIG (reference sequence). J gave up 4 bases and V 1 base, and 0 bases lay outside the gene matches. CDR3 size: 12 residues. In DNA form, the CDR3 reads TGTGCCTGGAGTGGGACAGGGTACGAGCAGTACTTC. Protein: CAWSGTGYEQYF.

This clone was counted a single time. The chain uses TRBV7-2 and TRBJ2-2; 8 bases align to TRBD2. With V trimmed by 3 bases and J by 6 bases, 12 bases remained unmatched. Germline CDR1 and CDR2: SGHTA and FQGNSA. CDR3 length: 17 amino acids. This CDR3 reads CASSFNFGAGAAGELFF. CDR3 bases: TGTGCCAGCAGCTTTAACTTCGGAGCGGGAGCGGCCGGGGAGCTGTTTTTT.

The sample holds one count of this clone. The rearrangement uses TRBV25-1 and TRBJ1-4, with D uncertain. V dropped 2 bases and J dropped 4 bases, with 11 bases sitting between them. CDR1 is MGHDK, CDR2 SYGVNS, per germline. This CDR3 is 15 amino acids long. In DNA, the CDR3 is TGTGCCAGCAGTGAAAGTCTGCAGATTAATGAAAAACTGTTTTTT. Translated: CASSESLQINEKLFF.

The rearrangement joins TRBV7-2 to TRBJ2-5, with D maybe TRBD1 (6 bases). This CDR3 spans 14 amino acids. Trimming cost V 3 bases and J 5 bases, with 13 bases left between them. Germline-derived CDR1 and CDR2 are SGHTA and FQGNSA. The CDR3 nucleotides read TGTGCCAGCAGCTTGAACAGGGTGACGGAGACCCAGTACTTC. As protein: CASSLNRVTETQYF.

This clone appeared once. DNA of the CDR3: TGTGCCAGCAGAATTCCGGGACAGAACGTTGGATCCCTCCACTTT. Translated, it gives CASRIPGQNVGSLHF. The chain links TRBV7-2 to TRBJ1-6; 7 positions match TRBD1. V dropped 6 bases and J dropped 14; count of bases not matched to a gene: 16. The CDR3 is 15 amino acids. The germline CDR1 and CDR2 sequences are SGHTA and FQGNSA. Complete variable domain (other parts from reference TRBV7-2 and TRBJ1-6): GAGVSQSPSNKVTEKGKDVELRCDPISGHTALYWYRQSLGQGLEFLIYFQGNSAPDKSGLPSDRFSAERTGGSVSTLTIQRTQQEDSAVYLCASRIPGQNVGSLHFGNGTRLTVT.

This CDR3 is CASSRDRSSYNEQFF. The CDR3 coding sequence is TGTGCCAGCAGCCGAGACAGGAGCTCCTACAATGAGCAGTTCTTC. The J gene is TRBJ2-1, the V gene TRBV11-1, with a possible D match to TRBD1 (6 bases). The CDR3 is 15 residues long. V lost 5 bases, J lost 0 bases, and 11 bases lay in between. Looked up from germline, CDR1 is SGHAT and CDR2 is FQDESV (reference sequence).

The chain combines TRBV11-2 with TRBJ1-5, with D possibly being TRBD1 (5 bases). The V gene's germline CDR1 is SGHAT and CDR2 FQNNGV. The germline V and J ends were trimmed by 5 bases and 2 bases, with 7 bases remaining between them. CDR3 length: 13 residues. CDR3 amino acids: CASSQGGNQPQHF. The CDR3 DNA follows: TGTGCCAGCAGCCAGGGCGGCAATCAGCCCCAGCATTTT.

This rearrangement joins TRBV19 to TRBJ2-5, with D perhaps matching TRBD2 (6 bases). The V end lost 3 bases, the J end lost 1 base, and 9 bases lay between the germline ends. Germline-derived CDR1 and CDR2 are LNHDA and SQIVND (reference sequence). CDR3 size: 14 residues. The DNA of the CDR3 is TGTGCCAGTAGTATGGGAGGACTCCAAGAGACCCAGTACTTC. Encoded protein: CASSMGGLQETQYF. Full variable domain (outside the CDR3, taken from reference TRBV19 and TRBJ2-5): DGGITQSPKYLFRKEGQNVTLSCEQNLNHDAMYWYRQDPGQGLRLIYYSQIVNDFQKGDIAEGYSVSREKKESFPLTVTSAQKNPTAFYLCASSMGGLQETQYFGPGTRLLVL.

The CDR3: CATSRDAGAYNEQFF. The CDR3 DNA reads as TGTGCCACCAGCAGAGATGCGGGAGCTTACAATGAGCAGTTCTTC. The chain couples TRBV15 to TRBJ2-1; TRBD2 matches 7 bases. J lost 4 bases, V lost 0 bases, and 3 bases had no gene match. Germline V gives CDR1 LNHNV, CDR2 YYDKDF (reference sequence). CDR3 length: 15 amino acids.